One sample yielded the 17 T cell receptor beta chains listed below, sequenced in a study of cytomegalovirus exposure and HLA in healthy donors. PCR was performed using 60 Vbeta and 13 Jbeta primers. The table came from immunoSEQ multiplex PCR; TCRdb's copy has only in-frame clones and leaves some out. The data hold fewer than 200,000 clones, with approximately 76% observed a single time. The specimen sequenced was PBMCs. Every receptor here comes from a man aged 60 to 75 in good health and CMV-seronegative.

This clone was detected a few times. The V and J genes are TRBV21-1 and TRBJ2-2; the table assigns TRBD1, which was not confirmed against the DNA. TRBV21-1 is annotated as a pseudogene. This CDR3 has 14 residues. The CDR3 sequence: CASLGTARTGELFF. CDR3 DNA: TGTGCCAGCCTCGGGACAGCACGCACCGGGGAGCTGTTTTTT.

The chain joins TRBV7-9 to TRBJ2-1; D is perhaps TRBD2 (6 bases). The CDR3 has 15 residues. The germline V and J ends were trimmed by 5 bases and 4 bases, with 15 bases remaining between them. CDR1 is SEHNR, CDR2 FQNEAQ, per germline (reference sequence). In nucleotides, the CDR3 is TGTGCCAGCAGCAAATTGGGACTGGCATACAATGAGCAGTTCTTC. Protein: CASSKLGLAYNEQFF.

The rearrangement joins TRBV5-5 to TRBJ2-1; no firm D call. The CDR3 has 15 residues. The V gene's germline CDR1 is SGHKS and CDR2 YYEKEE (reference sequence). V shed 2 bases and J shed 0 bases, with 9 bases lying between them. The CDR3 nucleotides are TGTGCCAGCAGCTTTCAGTTTCCCTCCTACAATGAGCAGTTCTTC. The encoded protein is CASSFQFPSYNEQFF.

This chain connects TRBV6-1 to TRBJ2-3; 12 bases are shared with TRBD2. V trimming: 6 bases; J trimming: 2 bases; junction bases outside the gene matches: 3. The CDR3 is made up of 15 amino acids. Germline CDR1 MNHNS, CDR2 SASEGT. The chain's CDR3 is CASSRTSGDTDTQYF. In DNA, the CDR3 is TGTGCCAGCAGCCGGACTAGCGGGGACACAGATACGCAGTATTTT.

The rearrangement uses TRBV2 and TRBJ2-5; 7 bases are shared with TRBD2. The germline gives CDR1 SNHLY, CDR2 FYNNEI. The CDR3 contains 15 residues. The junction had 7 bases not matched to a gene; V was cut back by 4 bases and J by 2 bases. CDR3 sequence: CASSVPPAGQETQYF. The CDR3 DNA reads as TGTGCCAGCAGTGTACCTCCAGCGGGGCAAGAGACCCAGTACTTC.

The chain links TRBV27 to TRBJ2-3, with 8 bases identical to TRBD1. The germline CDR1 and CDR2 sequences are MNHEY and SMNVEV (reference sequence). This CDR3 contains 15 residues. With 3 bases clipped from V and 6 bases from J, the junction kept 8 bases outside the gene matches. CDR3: CASSFRTGFVDTQYF. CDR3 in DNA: TGTGCCAGCAGTTTCAGGACAGGGTTTGTTGATACGCAGTATTTT.

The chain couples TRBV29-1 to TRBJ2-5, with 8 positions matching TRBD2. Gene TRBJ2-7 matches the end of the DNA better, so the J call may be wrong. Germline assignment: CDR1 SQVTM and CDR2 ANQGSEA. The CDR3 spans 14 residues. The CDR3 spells CSVPGGGNSYEQYF. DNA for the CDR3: TGCAGCGTCCCCGGGGGGGGCAACTCCTACGAGCAGTACTTC.

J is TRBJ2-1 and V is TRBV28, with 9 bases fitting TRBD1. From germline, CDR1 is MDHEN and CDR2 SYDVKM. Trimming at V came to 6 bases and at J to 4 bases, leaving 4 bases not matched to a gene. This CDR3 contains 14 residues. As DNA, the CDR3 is TGTGCCAGCAGGGGGACAGGGAATTACAATGAGCAGTTCTTC. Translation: CASRGTGNYNEQFF.

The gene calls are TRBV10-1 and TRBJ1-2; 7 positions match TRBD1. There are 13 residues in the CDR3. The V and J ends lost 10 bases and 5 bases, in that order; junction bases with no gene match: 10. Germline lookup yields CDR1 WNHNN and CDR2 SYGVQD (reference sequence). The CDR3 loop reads CATEDRPIYGYTF. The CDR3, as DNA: TGCGCCACCGAGGACAGGCCGATATATGGCTACACCTTC.

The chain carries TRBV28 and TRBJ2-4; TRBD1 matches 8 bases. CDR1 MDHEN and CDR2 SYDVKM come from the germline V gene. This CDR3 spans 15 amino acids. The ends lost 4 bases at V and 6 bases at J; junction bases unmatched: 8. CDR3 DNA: TGTGCCAGCAGTTCCCTAACGGGACAGGTAAACATTCAGTACTTC. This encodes CASSSLTGQVNIQYF.

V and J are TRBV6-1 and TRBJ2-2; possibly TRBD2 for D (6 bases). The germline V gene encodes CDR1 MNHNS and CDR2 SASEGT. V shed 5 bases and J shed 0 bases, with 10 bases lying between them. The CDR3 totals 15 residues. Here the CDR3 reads CASSWAGPNTGELFF. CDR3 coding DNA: TGTGCCAGCAGTTGGGCGGGACCGAACACCGGGGAGCTGTTTTTT.

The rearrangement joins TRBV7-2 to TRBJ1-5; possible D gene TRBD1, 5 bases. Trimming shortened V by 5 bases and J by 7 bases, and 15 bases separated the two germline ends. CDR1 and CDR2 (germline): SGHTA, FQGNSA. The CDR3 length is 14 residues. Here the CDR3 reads CASSPAGGGQPQHF. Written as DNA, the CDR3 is TGTGCCAGCAGCCCTGCCGGGGGAGGCCAGCCCCAGCATTTT.

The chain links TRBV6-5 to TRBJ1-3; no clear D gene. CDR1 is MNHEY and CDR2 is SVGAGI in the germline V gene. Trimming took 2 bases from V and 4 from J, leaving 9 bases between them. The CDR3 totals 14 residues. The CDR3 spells CASSYNPEGNTIYF. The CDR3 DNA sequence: TGTGCCAGCAGTTACAATCCGGAGGGAAACACCATATATTTT.

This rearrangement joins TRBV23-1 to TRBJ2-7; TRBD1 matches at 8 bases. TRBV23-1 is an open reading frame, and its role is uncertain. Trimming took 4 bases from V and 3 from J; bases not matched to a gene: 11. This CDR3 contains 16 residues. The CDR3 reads CASSRPPGQEDYEQYF. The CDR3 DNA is TGCGCCAGCAGTCGTCCCCCGGGACAGGAGGACTACGAGCAGTACTTC.

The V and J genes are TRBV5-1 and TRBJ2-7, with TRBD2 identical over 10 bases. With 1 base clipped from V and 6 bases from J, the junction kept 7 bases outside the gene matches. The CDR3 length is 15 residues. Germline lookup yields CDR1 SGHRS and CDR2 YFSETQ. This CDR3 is CASSLSPSGSTEQYF. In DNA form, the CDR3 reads TGCGCCAGCAGCTTGTCCCCTAGCGGGAGTACCGAGCAGTACTTC. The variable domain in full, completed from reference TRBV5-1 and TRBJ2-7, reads KAGVTQTPRYLIKTRGQQVTLSCSPISGHRSVSWYQQTPGQGLQFLFEYFSETQRNKGNFPGRFSGRQFSNSRSEMNVSTLELGDSALYLCASSLSPSGSTEQYFGPGTRLTVT.

Here the CDR3 reads CASSGPGQGANGYTF. As DNA, the CDR3 is TGTGCCAGTAGTGGACCGGGACAGGGGGCGAATGGCTACACCTTC. The chain is built from TRBV19 and TRBJ1-2, with TRBD1 matching over 12 bases. Germline CDR1 LNHDA, CDR2 SQIVND (reference sequence). This CDR3 region has 15 residues. Unmatched junction bases numbered 7, after V lost 5 bases and J lost 6 bases.

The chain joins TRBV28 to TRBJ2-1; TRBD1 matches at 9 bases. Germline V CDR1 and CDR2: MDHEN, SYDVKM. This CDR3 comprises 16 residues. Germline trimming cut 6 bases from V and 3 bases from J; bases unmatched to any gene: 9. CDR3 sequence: CASRPPGTGNYNEQFF. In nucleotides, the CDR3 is TGTGCCAGCAGACCCCCCGGGACAGGGAACTACAATGAGCAGTTCTTC.